This T cell receptor beta chain was captured by sequencing in a study of T-cell memory formation after mild COVID-19. Barcoded TCR alpha and TCR beta cDNA libraries with UMIs came from 5'RACE using constant-segment primers. TCRdb reprocessed the 5' RACE reads with MiXCR, giving one entry per CDR3 protein. This table has about 540,000 distinct CDR3 sequences, around 21% appearing once. The study, taken as a whole, reports: Second-wave clones peaking on day 37 lacked confirmed SARS-CoV-2 specificity. The pre-infection memory compartment contained some responding clones, suggesting cross-reactive memory joined. A balance of CD4 and CD8 characterized clones contracting day 15 to 85, whereas later expanders leaned CD4+.

With respect to this clonotype: The target antigen is unknown.

Germline V gene sequence: CDR1 MNHEY, CDR2 SVGEGT. The CDR3 is 15 amino acids. V shed 6 bases, J shed 5 bases, and the junction held 6 bases outside the gene matches. The chain recombines TRBV6-2 or TRBV6-3 with TRBJ2-7; 14 bases agree with TRBD2. What was sequenced was PBMCs or a T cell subset sorted from them (not recorded which). The receptor comes from an adult woman who had mild COVID-19 (a few samples of this study predate the infection). Cell type and time point are not known. CDR3 in amino acids: CASRVGLAGGNEQYF. DNA of the CDR3: TGTGCCAGCAGAGTCGGACTAGCGGGAGGAAACGAGCAGTACTTC.